This entry lists 13 T cell receptor beta chains sequenced from one sample in a study of shared clonotypes between healthy human individuals. Produced via immunoSEQ multiplex PCR; TCRdb's table is partial and in-frame only. The repertoire holds approximately 640,000 clones, with roughly 88% as singletons. Source material: memory CD8+ T cells from PBMCs. The subset here: CD45RO+ cells pooled with CCR7-negative TemRA cells. These TCRs come from a man aged 18 to 30 in good health. Some clones in this sample may be carry-over from other donors' samples.

CDR3 residues: CASSSTSGATGTEVVANVLTF. The CDR3 DNA sequence: TGTGCCAGCTCATCCACCTCAGGGGCGACCGGGACGGAAGTGGTGGCCAACGTCCTGACTTTC. The chain employs TRBV18 and TRBJ2-6; D might be TRBD1 (6 bases). Germline lookup yields CDR1 KGHSH and CDR2 LQKENI. The CDR3 has 21 amino acids. Trimming cost V 5 bases and J 6 bases, with 32 bases left between them.

The J gene is TRBJ1-1, the V gene TRBV28, with a weak D call TRBD1 (5 bases). The germline V gene encodes CDR1 MDHEN and CDR2 SYDVKM. Trimming took off 1 base at V and 2 bases at J, with 14 bases between the two ends. The CDR3 length is 16 residues. This CDR3 is CASSLFPGQGNTEAFF. In DNA, the CDR3 is TGTGCCAGCAGTTTATTTCCTGGGCAGGGAAACACTGAAGCTTTCTTT. The variable domain in full, completed from reference TRBV28 and TRBJ1-1, reads DVKVTQSSRYLVKRTGEKVFLECVQDMDHENMFWYRQDPGLGLRLIYFSYDVKMKEKGDIPEGYSVSREKKERFSLILESASTNQTSMYLCASSLFPGQGNTEAFFGQGTRLTVV.

This chain uses TRBV10-2 with TRBJ2-7; no firm D call. The germline V gene has CDR1 WSHSY and CDR2 SAAADI. The CDR3 has 15 amino acids. Trimming shortened V by 4 bases and J by 0 bases, and 13 bases separated the two germline ends. CDR3 loop: CASSVGSHHSYEQYF. The CDR3 DNA sequence: TGCGCCAGCAGTGTAGGTTCGCACCACTCCTACGAGCAGTACTTC.

A note on this clone: The junction shows a germline mismatch at one end, possibly a read error. The CDR3 sequence: CAISESGPSQFF. For the CDR3, the DNA is TGTGCCATCAGCGAGTCAGGCCCCTCACAGTTTTTT. The genes are TRBV10-3 and TRBJ1-4, with D unclear. The CDR3 loop spans 12 amino acids. CDR1 ENHRY and CDR2 SYGVKD come from the germline V gene.

Concerning this clone itself: The sample contains more than one DNA sequence encoding this CDR3. V and J are TRBV27 and TRBJ2-7, with D uncertain. The CDR3 is 13 residues long. From germline, CDR1 is MNHEY and CDR2 SMNVEV (reference sequence). V was clipped by 4 bases and J by 0 bases, with 7 bases between them. The CDR3 spells CASSSLGSYEQYF. As DNA, the CDR3 is TGTGCCAGCAGTTCTCTGGGCTCCTACGAGCAGTACTTC.

This clone was recorded a few times. The chain joins TRBV7-8 to TRBJ2-3; TRBD1 aligns across 9 bases. J gave up 0 bases and V 2 bases, and 3 bases lay outside the gene matches. Per the germline V gene, CDR1 is SGHVS and CDR2 is FQNEAQ. The CDR3 is made up of 16 amino acids. CDR3 DNA: TGTGCCAGCAGCTTAAACAGGGGGCAGAGCACAGATACGCAGTATTTT. As protein: CASSLNRGQSTDTQYF.

V gene TRBV5-4 combines with J gene TRBJ1-1; D is unclear. V gave up 1 base and J gave up 5 bases, with 15 bases separating them. The germline V gene encodes CDR1 SGHNT and CDR2 YYREEE (reference sequence). The CDR3 has 15 residues. Here the CDR3 reads CASSLSRSWRTEAFF. The DNA of the CDR3 is TGTGCCAGCAGCTTGTCCCGGTCCTGGCGGACTGAAGCTTTCTTT.

The chain is built from TRBV9 and TRBJ2-5; the D gene is possibly TRBD1 (6 bases). V dropped 4 bases and J dropped 4 bases, with 17 bases sitting between them. This CDR3 has 15 amino acids. The germline V gene encodes CDR1 SGDLS and CDR2 YYNGEE. In DNA, the CDR3 is TGTGCCAGCAGCACCGCTCAGGGGAAGGGAGAGACCCAGTACTTC. Translating gives CASSTAQGKGETQYF.

The V call is TRBV29-1, the J call TRBJ2-3; the match to TRBD2 covers 11 bases. The CDR3 runs 15 residues. Germline values: CDR1 SQVTM, CDR2 ANQGSEA. Trimming took 0 bases from V and 3 from J; bases not matched to a gene: 2. CDR3 DNA sequence: TGCAGCGTTGAAGATACTAGCGGGAGTACAGATACGCAGTATTTT. As protein: CSVEDTSGSTDTQYF.

The rearrangement uses TRBV4-2 and TRBJ2-7; 10 bases line up with TRBD2. The V gene's germline CDR1 is LGHNA and CDR2 YNFKEQ. Trimming at V came to 4 bases and at J to 2 bases, leaving 5 bases not matched to a gene. The CDR3 is 15 amino acids. CDR3 in amino acids: CASSPASGGTYEQYF. The CDR3 DNA reads TGTGCCAGCAGCCCGGCTAGCGGGGGAACCTACGAGCAGTACTTC.

V and J are TRBV28 and TRBJ2-2, with a weak D call TRBD1 (6 bases). Germline-derived CDR1 and CDR2 are MDHEN and SYDVKM. This CDR3 is built from 15 residues. Trimming removed 8 bases at V and 1 base at J, with 14 bases between. This chain's CDR3 is CASHTGHRNTGELFF. The CDR3 region has the DNA TGTGCCAGCCACACGGGACATCGGAACACCGGGGAGCTGTTTTTT.

The chain employs TRBV6-5 and TRBJ2-3; 7 nucleotides match TRBD1. The CDR3 totals 15 residues. Germline V gene lookup returns CDR1 MNHEY and CDR2 SVGAGI. Unmatched junction bases numbered 6, after V lost 4 bases and J lost 2 bases. DNA of the CDR3: TGTGCCAGCAGTTCGGGACAGACACACACAGATACGCAGTATTTT. Protein product: CASSSGQTHTDTQYF.

This clone was counted between two and nine times. The genes are TRBV29-1 and TRBJ1-1; 8 nucleotides line up with TRBD1. Germline V gives CDR1 SQVTM, CDR2 ANQGSEA. The CDR3 has 15 residues. Trimming took 6 bases from V and 3 from J; bases not matched to a gene: 12. CDR3 nucleotide sequence: TGCAGCGTAGACAGGGGCTGGGGGATGGACACTGAAGCTTTCTTT. Amino acids: CSVDRGWGMDTEAFF.